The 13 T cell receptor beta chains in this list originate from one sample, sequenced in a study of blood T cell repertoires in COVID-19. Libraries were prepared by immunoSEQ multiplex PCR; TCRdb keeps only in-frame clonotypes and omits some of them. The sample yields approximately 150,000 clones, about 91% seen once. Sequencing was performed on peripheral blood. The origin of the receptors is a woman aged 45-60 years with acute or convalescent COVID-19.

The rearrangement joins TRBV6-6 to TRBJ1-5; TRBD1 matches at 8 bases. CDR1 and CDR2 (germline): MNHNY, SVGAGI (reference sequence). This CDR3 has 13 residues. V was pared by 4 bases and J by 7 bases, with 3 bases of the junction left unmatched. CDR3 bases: TGTGCCAGCAGTTCAGGGGGCCGGCAGCCCCAGCATTTT. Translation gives CASSSGGRQPQHF.

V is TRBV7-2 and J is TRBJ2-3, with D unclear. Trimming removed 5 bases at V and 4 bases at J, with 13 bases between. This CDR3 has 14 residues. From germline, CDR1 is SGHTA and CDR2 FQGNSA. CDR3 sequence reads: CASSPLVASDTQYF. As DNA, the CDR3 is TGTGCCAGCAGCCCCCTAGTTGCGTCAGATACGCAGTATTTT.

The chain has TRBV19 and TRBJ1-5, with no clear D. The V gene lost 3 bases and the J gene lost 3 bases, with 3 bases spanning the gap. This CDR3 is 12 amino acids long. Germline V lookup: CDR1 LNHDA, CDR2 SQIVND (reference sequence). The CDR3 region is CASSMANQPQHF. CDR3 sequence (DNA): TGTGCCAGTAGTATGGCCAATCAGCCCCAGCATTTT.

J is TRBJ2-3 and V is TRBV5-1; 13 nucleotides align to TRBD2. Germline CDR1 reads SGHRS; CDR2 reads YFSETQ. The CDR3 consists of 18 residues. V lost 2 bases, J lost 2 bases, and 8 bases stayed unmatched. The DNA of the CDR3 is TGCGCCAGCAGCTTTCCTGCTGGGACTAGCGGGAACACAGATACGCAGTATTTT. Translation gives CASSFPAGTSGNTDTQYF.

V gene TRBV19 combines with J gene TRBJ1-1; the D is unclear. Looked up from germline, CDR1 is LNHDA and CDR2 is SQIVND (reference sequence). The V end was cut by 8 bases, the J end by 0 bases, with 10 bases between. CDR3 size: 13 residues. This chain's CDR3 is CASGYGVNTEAFF. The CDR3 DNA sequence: TGTGCCAGTGGGTACGGGGTGAACACTGAAGCTTTCTTT.

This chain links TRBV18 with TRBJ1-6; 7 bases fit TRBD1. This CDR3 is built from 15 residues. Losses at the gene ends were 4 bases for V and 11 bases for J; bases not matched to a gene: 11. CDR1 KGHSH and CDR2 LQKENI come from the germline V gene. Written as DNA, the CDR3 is TGTGCCAGCTCACAAGAAGGGGGCTCCGGAGCACCCCTCCACTTT. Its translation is CASSQEGGSGAPLHF.

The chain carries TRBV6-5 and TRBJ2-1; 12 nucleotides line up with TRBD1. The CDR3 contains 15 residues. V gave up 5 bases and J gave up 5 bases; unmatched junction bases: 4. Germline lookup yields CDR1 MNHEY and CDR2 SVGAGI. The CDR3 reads CASSPGQGANNEQFF. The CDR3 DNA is TGTGCCAGCAGTCCGGGACAGGGGGCAAACAATGAGCAGTTCTTC.

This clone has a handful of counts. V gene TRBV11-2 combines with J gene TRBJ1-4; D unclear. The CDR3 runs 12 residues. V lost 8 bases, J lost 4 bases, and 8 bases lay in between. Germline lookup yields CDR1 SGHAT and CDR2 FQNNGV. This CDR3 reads CASRVGNEKLFF. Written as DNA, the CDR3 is TGTGCCAGCCGGGTCGGTAATGAAAAACTGTTTTTT.

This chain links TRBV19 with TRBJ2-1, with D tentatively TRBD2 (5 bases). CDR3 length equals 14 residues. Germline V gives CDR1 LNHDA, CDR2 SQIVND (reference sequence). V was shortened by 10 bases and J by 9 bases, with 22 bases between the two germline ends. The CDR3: CATALGPGIPEQFF. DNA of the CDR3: TGTGCCACCGCCCTTGGACCGGGGATCCCTGAGCAGTTCTTC.

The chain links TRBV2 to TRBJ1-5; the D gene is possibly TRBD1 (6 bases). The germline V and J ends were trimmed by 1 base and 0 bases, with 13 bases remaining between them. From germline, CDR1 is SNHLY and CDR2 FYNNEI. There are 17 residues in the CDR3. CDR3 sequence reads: CASSEVQGLLSNQPQHF. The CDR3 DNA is TGTGCCAGCAGTGAAGTACAGGGCCTTCTTAGCAATCAGCCCCAGCATTTT.

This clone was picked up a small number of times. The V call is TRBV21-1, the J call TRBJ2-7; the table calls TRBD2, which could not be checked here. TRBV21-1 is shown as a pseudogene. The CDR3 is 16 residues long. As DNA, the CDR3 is TGTGCCAGCAGCAAACCCCCCCAAAGGAGCTCCTACGAGCAGTACTTC. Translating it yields CASSKPPQRSSYEQYF.

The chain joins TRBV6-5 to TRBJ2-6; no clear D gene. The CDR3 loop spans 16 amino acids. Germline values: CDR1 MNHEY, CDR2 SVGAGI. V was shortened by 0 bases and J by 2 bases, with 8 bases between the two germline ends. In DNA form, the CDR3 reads TGTGCCAGCAGTTACTCCCTGGGCCCTGGGGCCAACGTCCTGACTTTC. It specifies CASSYSLGPGANVLTF.

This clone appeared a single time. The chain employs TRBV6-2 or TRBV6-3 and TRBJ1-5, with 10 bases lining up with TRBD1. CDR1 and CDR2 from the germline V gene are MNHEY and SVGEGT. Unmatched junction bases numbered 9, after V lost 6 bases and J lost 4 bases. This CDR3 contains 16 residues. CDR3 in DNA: TGTGCCAGCAGCCGGGACAGGGGAAGAGATAATCAGCCCCAGCATTTT. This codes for CASSRDRGRDNQPQHF.